These 7 T cell receptor beta chains came from one sample sequenced in a study of blood T cells in healthy people across ages. The authors ran a second PCR of 7 to 11 cycles using a sample-barcoded 5' primer and a J-beta primer mix. TCRdb analysed the 5' RACE reads with MiXCR anew, one entry per CDR3 protein. The sample includes roughly 800,000 distinct CDR3 sequences, around a quarter of them seen just once. The same specimen was also included in a second study, on T cells of mothers and their children.

Specimen: blood. All receptors come from a boy between 10 and 17 years old in good health.

This clonotype was counted a few times. The genes are TRBV4-3 and TRBJ1-4; D may be TRBD1 (5 bases). Germline V gene data show CDR1 as LGHNA and CDR2 as YSLEER. The ends were cut back, 3 bases at V and 8 bases at J, with 25 bases in the middle. This CDR3 contains 18 residues. The CDR3 DNA follows: TGCGCCAGCAGCCAGGATCTTAACAGGCACCGGGTAGAAGAAAAACTGTTTTTT. The encoded protein is CASSQDLNRHRVEEKLFF.

CDR3 residues: CAIRNRDLDTQYF. As DNA, the CDR3 is TGTGCCATCAGGAACCGGGACTTGGATACGCAGTATTTT. This chain uses TRBV10-3 with TRBJ2-3; D possibly corresponds to TRBD2 (6 bases). The V end lost 6 bases, the J end lost 6 bases, and 13 bases lay between the germline ends. The CDR3 totals 13 residues. Germline CDR1 is ENHRY and CDR2 is SYGVKD.

The V call is TRBV29-1, the J call TRBJ2-7; maybe TRBD1 (5 bases). Deletions cut 2 bases from V and 3 bases from J, with 11 bases between. Germline lookup yields CDR1 SQVTM and CDR2 ANQGSEA. The length of the CDR3 is 13 residues. DNA of the CDR3: TGCAGCGTTGAATCAGGGTCTGGCTACGAGCAGTACTTC. It codes for CSVESGSGYEQYF.

V usage is TRBV24-1 and J usage is TRBJ1-1, with a weak D call TRBD1 (5 bases). CDR1 is KGHDR, CDR2 SFDVKD, per germline. V lost 7 bases and J 3 bases, leaving 14 bases between the germline ends. There are 14 residues in the CDR3. The CDR3 nucleotides are TGTGCCACCAGCAAAAACAGGTCTTACACTGAAGCTTTCTTT. Translating gives CATSKNRSYTEAFF.

A few counts support this clonotype. V and J are TRBV5-4 and TRBJ2-5; the match to TRBD1 covers 7 bases. The last part of the DNA fits TRBJ2-7 better; the J call may be wrong. CDR3 length: 14 amino acids. Germline CDR1 reads SGHNT; CDR2 reads YYREEE (reference sequence). As DNA, the CDR3 is TGTGCCAGCAGTAGAGAGACAGGGAGTGCCGAGCAGTACTTC. Translation gives CASSRETGSAEQYF.

A note on this clonotype: A junction end diverges from the germline sequence, so it may reflect a read error. The chain recombines TRBV6-6 with TRBJ2-7; 8 bases agree with TRBD1. The CDR3 runs 13 residues. Germline V gene sequence: CDR1 MNHNY, CDR2 SVGAGI (reference sequence). CDR3 nucleotide sequence: TGTGTCAGCAGTCCGGACAGGGCCCACGAGCAGTACTTC. Its translation is CVSSPDRAHEQYF.

This clonotype was picked up a small number of times. This chain links TRBV9 with TRBJ2-1, with D hard to call. Germline V gene lookup returns CDR1 SGDLS and CDR2 YYNGEE. V was clipped by 0 bases and J by 9 bases, with 4 bases between them. This CDR3 region has 11 residues. CDR3 sequence (DNA): TGTGCCAGCAGCGTAGCGGGTGAGCAGTTCTTC. Translating it yields CASSVAGEQFF.